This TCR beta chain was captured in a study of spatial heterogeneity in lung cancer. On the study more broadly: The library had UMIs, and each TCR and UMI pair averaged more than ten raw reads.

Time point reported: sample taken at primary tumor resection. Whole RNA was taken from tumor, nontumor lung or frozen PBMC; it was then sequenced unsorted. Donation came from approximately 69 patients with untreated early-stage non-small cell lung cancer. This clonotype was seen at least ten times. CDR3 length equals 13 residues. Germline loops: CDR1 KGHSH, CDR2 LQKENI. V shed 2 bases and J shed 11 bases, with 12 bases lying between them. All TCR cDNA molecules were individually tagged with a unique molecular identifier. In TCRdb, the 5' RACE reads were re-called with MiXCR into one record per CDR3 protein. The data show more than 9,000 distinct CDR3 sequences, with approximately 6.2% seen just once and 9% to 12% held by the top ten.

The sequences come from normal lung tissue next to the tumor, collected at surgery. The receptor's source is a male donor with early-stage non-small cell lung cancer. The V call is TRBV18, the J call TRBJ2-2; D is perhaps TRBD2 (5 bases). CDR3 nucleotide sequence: TGTGCCAGCTCACCAGTTCCGAGCGGCGAGCTGTTTTTT. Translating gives CASSPVPSGELFF. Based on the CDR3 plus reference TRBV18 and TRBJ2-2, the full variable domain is NAGVMQNPRHLVRRRGQEARLRCSPMKGHSHVYWYRQLPEEGLKFMVYLQKENIIDESGMPKERFSAEFPKEGPSILRIQQVVRGDSAAYFCASSPVPSGELFFGEGSRLTVL.